A single sample gave rise to the 21 T cell receptor beta chains below, sequenced in a study of OX40 agonist ivuxolimab in advanced cancers. Generated by immunoSEQ multiplex PCR, the TCRdb table keeps only in-frame clones and is missing some. The sample has roughly 36,000 clones; about 70% are singletons. The material sequenced was CD4+ or CD8+ T cells sorted from blood, taken in a trial of the OX40 agonist ivuxolimab. Source of these receptors: an adult with an advanced solid tumor such as melanoma, head and neck, liver or kidney cancer.

This clone was counted a single time. CDR3 in amino acids: CASSPHSHTEAFF. The DNA of the CDR3 is TGTGCCAGCTCACCCCACAGCCACACTGAAGCTTTCTTT. The chain has TRBV18 and TRBJ1-1; no reliable D call. The V end lost 3 bases, the J end lost 3 bases, and 8 bases lay between the germline ends. CDR3 length: 13 residues. Looked up from germline, CDR1 is KGHSH and CDR2 is LQKENI. The entire variable domain, with the rest obtained from reference TRBV18 and TRBJ1-1, is as follows: NAGVMQNPRHLVRRRGQEARLRCSPMKGHSHVYWYRQLPEEGLKFMVYLQKENIIDESGMPKERFSAEFPKEGPSILRIQQVVRGDSAAYFCASSPHSHTEAFFGQGTRLTVV.

The V gene is TRBV5-6, the J gene TRBJ2-1; D is tentatively TRBD1 or TRBD2 (5 bases each). This CDR3 is built from 12 residues. Germline CDR1 is SGHDT and CDR2 is YYEEEE. V was pared by 5 bases and J by 7 bases, with 10 bases between. Here the CDR3 reads CASSLWGNEQFF. As DNA, the CDR3 is TGTGCCAGCAGTCTCTGGGGGAATGAGCAGTTCTTC.

The chain recombines TRBV19 with TRBJ1-2, with TRBD1 matching over 9 bases. From germline, CDR1 is LNHDA and CDR2 SQIVND (reference sequence). The CDR3 spans 13 residues. V was pared by 3 bases and J by 5 bases, with 1 base of the junction left unmatched. For the CDR3, the DNA is TGTGCCAGTAGTATGGGGACAGGGTATGGCTACACCTTC. Encoded protein: CASSMGTGYGYTF.

The chain employs TRBV19 and TRBJ2-3, with D tentatively TRBD2 (7 bases). Germline CDR1 is LNHDA and CDR2 is SQIVND (reference sequence). The CDR3 is 15 amino acids. V was shortened by 0 bases and J by 2 bases, with 9 bases between the two germline ends. This CDR3 is CASSIDAGATDTQYF. As DNA, the CDR3 is TGTGCCAGTAGTATAGATGCGGGGGCCACAGATACGCAGTATTTT.

The chain employs TRBV6-5 and TRBJ1-2; D perhaps matches TRBD1 (5 bases). Germline assignment: CDR1 MNHEY and CDR2 SVGAGI. Trimming pared 4 bases from V and 5 bases from J, leaving 20 bases between. CDR3 length equals 16 residues. This CDR3 is CASSSGLGAPFYGYTF. The CDR3 DNA is TGTGCCAGCAGTTCCGGGCTAGGGGCCCCATTTTATGGCTACACCTTC.

The genes are TRBV10-3 and TRBJ2-5; 15 nucleotides line up with TRBD2. Trimming cost V 3 bases and J 5 bases; bases outside gene matches: 4. CDR3 size: 16 residues. The germline V gene has CDR1 ENHRY and CDR2 SYGVKD. CDR3: CAISDGLAGGPETQYF. As DNA, the CDR3 is TGTGCCATCAGTGATGGACTAGCGGGGGGGCCGGAGACCCAGTACTTC.

This clone came up a few times. The chain couples TRBV2 to TRBJ2-7; D is unresolved. Between the trimmed V and J ends, which lost 5 bases and 2 bases, there was a span of 10 bases. From germline, CDR1 is SNHLY and CDR2 FYNNEI. The length of the CDR3 is 13 residues. CDR3 DNA sequence: TGTGCCAGCAGTCGCGACGGCGCCTACGAGCAGTACGTC. Protein product: CASSRDGAYEQYV.

This chain joins TRBV5-4 and TRBJ2-5; 11 nucleotides align to TRBD1. Germline V CDR1 and CDR2: SGHNT, YYREEE (reference sequence). The ends lost 4 bases at V and 1 base at J; junction bases unmatched: 6. The CDR3 extends over 16 amino acids. The CDR3 DNA reads TGTGCCAGCAGCGGGACAGGGGGGCCCTCCCAAGAGACCCAGTACTTC. As protein: CASSGTGGPSQETQYF.

The V and J genes are TRBV7-2 and TRBJ1-2; the D gene is possibly TRBD1 (5 bases). V lost 1 base and J lost 2, with 8 bases in between. The CDR3 runs to 14 residues. Per the germline V gene, CDR1 is SGHTA and CDR2 is FQGNSA. The CDR3 DNA reads TGTGCCAGCAGCTTAGGGACATCCAACTATGGCTACACCTTC. This gives the protein CASSLGTSNYGYTF.

V usage is TRBV19 and J usage is TRBJ1-1; 8 bases agree with TRBD1. V was clipped by 1 base and J by 5 bases; unmatched bases: 3. The CDR3 contains 14 residues. Germline CDR1 LNHDA, CDR2 SQIVND (reference sequence). CDR3 sequence: CASSIAGGRTEAFF. The CDR3 bases are TGTGCCAGTAGTATAGCAGGGGGCAGGACTGAAGCTTTCTTT.

The genes are TRBV5-1 and TRBJ2-5; TRBD2 agrees at 13 bases. Unmatched junction bases numbered 3, after V lost 2 bases and J lost 5 bases. This CDR3 has 15 residues. CDR1 is SGHRS and CDR2 is YFSETQ in the germline V gene. The CDR3 DNA reads as TGCGCCAGCAGCTTACTAGCGGGGGGGCACGAGACCCAGTACTTC. Residues: CASSLLAGGHETQYF. Supplemented by reference TRBV5-1 and TRBJ2-5, the full variable domain reads KAGVTQTPRYLIKTRGQQVTLSCSPISGHRSVSWYQQTPGQGLQFLFEYFSETQRNKGNFPGRFSGRQFSNSRSEMNVSTLELGDSALYLCASSLLAGGHETQYFGPGTRLLVL.

This clone occurred a few times. The gene calls are TRBV5-1 and TRBJ1-6; D remains unclear. The CDR3 length is 14 residues. Trimming took off 4 bases at V and 5 bases at J, with 10 bases between the two ends. Germline-derived CDR1 and CDR2 are SGHRS and YFSETQ. CDR3 loop: CASSIGSDNSPLHF. The CDR3 nucleotides are TGCGCCAGCAGCATCGGGAGTGATAATTCACCCCTCCACTTT.

The chain joins TRBV5-1 to TRBJ2-3, with a weak D call TRBD2 (6 bases). This CDR3 is 15 amino acids long. Trimming took off 3 bases at V and 2 bases at J, with 13 bases between the two ends. CDR1 SGHRS and CDR2 YFSETQ come from the germline V gene. CDR3 DNA: TGCGCCAGCAGCTCGGAGGGGAAACACACAGATACGCAGTATTTT. This codes for CASSSEGKHTDTQYF.

In this sample, this clone turned up once. The chain employs TRBV11-2 and TRBJ1-1; 8 nucleotides match TRBD1. The CDR3 extends over 16 amino acids. V gave up 6 bases and J gave up 0 bases; unmatched junction bases: 9. The germline CDR1 and CDR2 sequences are SGHAT and FQNNGV. The CDR3 nucleotides read TGTGCCAGCAGAAGCGACAGGGGCAAGATGAACACTGAAGCTTTCTTT. It encodes CASRSDRGKMNTEAFF.

The chain links TRBV6-1 to TRBJ1-3; the D gene is possibly TRBD1 (5 bases). Germline V gives CDR1 MNHNS, CDR2 SASEGT. The V end was cut by 0 bases, the J end by 0 bases, with 15 bases between. The CDR3 has 18 residues. CDR3 in amino acids: CASSEAIGGLNSGNTIYF. CDR3 in DNA: TGTGCCAGCAGTGAAGCGATTGGGGGACTCAACTCTGGAAACACCATATATTTT.

The rearrangement uses TRBV6-5 and TRBJ1-1; unclear D gene. Trimming cost V 4 bases and J 0 bases, with 15 bases left between them. The CDR3 runs 16 residues. The germline V gene encodes CDR1 MNHEY and CDR2 SVGAGI. The CDR3 here is CASSSLGKVMNTEAFF. DNA for the CDR3: TGTGCCAGCAGTTCGCTAGGGAAGGTAATGAACACTGAAGCTTTCTTT.

This rearrangement joins TRBV30 to TRBJ1-1; the D gene is possibly TRBD1 (5 bases). CDR1 GTSNPN and CDR2 SVGIG come from the germline V gene (reference sequence). V lost 0 bases, J lost 5 bases, and 10 bases lay in between. CDR3 size: 13 residues. CDR3 loop: CAWSVHSGTEAFF. The DNA of the CDR3 is TGTGCCTGGAGTGTACATTCAGGGACTGAAGCTTTCTTT.

The V gene is TRBV2, the J gene TRBJ2-4; D not resolved. The CDR3 extends over 14 amino acids. Trimming left V 3 bases short and J 3 bases short, with 9 bases between. Germline CDR1 reads SNHLY; CDR2 reads FYNNEI. The CDR3 region is CASSDFLDKNIQYF. In DNA, the CDR3 is TGTGCCAGCAGTGACTTTCTCGACAAAAACATTCAGTACTTC. Drawing the rest from reference TRBV2 and TRBJ2-4, the complete variable domain is EPEVTQTPSHQVTQMGQEVILRCVPISNHLYFYWYRQILGQKVEFLVSFYNNEISEKSEIFDDQFSVERPDGSNFTLKIRSTKLEDSAMYFCASSDFLDKNIQYFGAGTRLSVL.

This clone was seen just once. J is TRBJ2-6 and V is TRBV4-1; no firm D call. Germline V lookup: CDR1 MGHRA, CDR2 YSYEKL. V shed 1 base and J shed 0 bases, with 10 bases lying between them. This CDR3 region has 17 residues. The CDR3: CASSQVSASSGANVLTF. The CDR3 DNA reads as TGCGCCAGCAGCCAAGTTTCGGCGAGCTCTGGGGCCAACGTCCTGACTTTC.

This clone was seen more than once but under ten times. The rearrangement uses TRBV9 and TRBJ2-3; D perhaps matches TRBD2 (6 bases). Trimming left V 7 bases short and J 0 bases short, with 9 bases between. Per germline, CDR1 SGDLS and CDR2 YYNGEE. CDR3 length: 13 residues. This CDR3 reads CASRGTSTDTQYF. Written as DNA, the CDR3 is TGTGCCAGCCGGGGGACTAGCACAGATACGCAGTATTTT.

The genes are TRBV19 and TRBJ2-1, with D perhaps assigned TRBD1 or TRBD2 (5 bases each). Germline CDR1 reads LNHDA; CDR2 reads SQIVND (reference sequence). The length of the CDR3 is 14 residues. The germline V and J ends were trimmed by 3 bases and 6 bases, with 12 bases remaining between them. In nucleotides, the CDR3 is TGTGCCAGTAGTATCGCCCCGGGGCGCAATGAGCAGTTCTTC. Translating gives CASSIAPGRNEQFF.